This T cell receptor beta chain was sequenced during a study of control samples from healthy donors and cancer patients. Clones were read by immunoSEQ multiplex PCR, and TCRdb kept only the in-frame ones, dropping some. The table lists 95,000 to 100,000 clones, 85% to 90% of them singletons, with approximately 7.8% in the top ten. This clone occurred once. Germline-derived CDR1 and CDR2 are KGHDR and SFDVKD. The length of the CDR3 is 12 residues. V is TRBV24-1 and J is TRBJ2-7; no clear D. The receptor was derived from a man aged 30-40 years in good health. The sequenced material came from blood. Here the CDR3 DNA reads TGTTCCGTAGGGATAAGCTCCTACGAGCAGTACTTC. Translating it yields CSVGISSYEQYF.